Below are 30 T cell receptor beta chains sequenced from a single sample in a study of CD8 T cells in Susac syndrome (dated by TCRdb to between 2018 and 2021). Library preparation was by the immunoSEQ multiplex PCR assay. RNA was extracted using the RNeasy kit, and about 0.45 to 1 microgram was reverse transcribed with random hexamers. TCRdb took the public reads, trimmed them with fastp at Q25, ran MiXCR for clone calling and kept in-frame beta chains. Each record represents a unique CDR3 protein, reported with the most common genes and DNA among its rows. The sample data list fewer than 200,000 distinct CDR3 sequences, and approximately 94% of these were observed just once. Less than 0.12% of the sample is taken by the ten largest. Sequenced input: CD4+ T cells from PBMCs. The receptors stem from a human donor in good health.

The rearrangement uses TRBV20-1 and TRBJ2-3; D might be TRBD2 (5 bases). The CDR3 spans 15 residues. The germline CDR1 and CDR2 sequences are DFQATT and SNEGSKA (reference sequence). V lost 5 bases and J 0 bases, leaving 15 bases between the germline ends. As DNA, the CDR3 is TGCAGTGCTTCAATTGACTACTCCAGCACAGATACGCAGTATTTT. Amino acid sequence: CSASIDYSSTDTQYF.

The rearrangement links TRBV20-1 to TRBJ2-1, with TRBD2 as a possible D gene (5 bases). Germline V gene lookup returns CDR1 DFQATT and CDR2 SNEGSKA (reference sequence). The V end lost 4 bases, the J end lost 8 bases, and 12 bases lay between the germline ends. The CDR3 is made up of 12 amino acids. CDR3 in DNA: TGCAGTGCTACACTAGTACGTCATGAGCAGTTCTTC. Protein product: CSATLVRHEQFF.

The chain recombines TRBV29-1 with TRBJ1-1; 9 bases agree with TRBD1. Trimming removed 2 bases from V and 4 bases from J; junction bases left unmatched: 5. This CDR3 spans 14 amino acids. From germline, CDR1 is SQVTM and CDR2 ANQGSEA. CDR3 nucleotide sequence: TGCAGCGTTGAAAGGACAGGGGCGGGCACTGAAGCTTTCTTT. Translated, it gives CSVERTGAGTEAFF.

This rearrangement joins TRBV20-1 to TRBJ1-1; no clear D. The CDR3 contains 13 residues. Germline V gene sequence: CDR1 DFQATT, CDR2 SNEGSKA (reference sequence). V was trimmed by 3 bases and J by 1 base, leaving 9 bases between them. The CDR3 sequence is CSASPSGNTEAFF. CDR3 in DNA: TGCAGTGCTAGCCCCAGCGGGAACACTGAAGCTTTCTTT.

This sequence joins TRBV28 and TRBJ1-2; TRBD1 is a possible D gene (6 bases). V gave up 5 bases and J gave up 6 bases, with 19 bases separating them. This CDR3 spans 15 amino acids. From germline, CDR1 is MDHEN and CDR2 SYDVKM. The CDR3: CASSPLRQDRDGYTF. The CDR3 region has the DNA TGTGCCAGCAGTCCCCTTAGACAGGACCGGGATGGCTACACCTTC.

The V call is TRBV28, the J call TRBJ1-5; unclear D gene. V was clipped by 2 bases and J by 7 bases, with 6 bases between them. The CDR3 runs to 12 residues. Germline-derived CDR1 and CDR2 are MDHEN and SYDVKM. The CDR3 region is CASSLEWQPQHF. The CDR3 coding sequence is TGTGCCAGCAGTTTAGAGTGGCAGCCCCAGCATTTT.

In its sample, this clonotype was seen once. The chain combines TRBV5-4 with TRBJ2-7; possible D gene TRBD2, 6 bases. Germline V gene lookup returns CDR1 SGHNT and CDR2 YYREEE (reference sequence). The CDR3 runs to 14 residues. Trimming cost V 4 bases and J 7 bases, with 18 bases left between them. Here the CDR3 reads CASSAGTSRWEQYF. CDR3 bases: TGTGCCAGCAGCGCGGGAACTTCTCGATGGGAGCAGTACTTC. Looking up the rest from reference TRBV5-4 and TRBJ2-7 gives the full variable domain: ETGVTQSPTHLIKTRGQQVTLRCSSQSGHNTVSWYQQALGQGPQFIFQYYREEENGRGNFPPRFSGLQFPNYSSELNVNALELDDSALYLCASSAGTSRWEQYFGPGTRLTVT.

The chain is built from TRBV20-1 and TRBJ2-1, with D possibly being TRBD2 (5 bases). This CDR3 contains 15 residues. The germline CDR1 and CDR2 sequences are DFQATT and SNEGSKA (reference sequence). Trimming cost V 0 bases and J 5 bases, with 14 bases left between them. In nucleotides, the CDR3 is TGCAGTGCTAGAGATAGCCGGGGAGTACACAATGAGCAGTTCTTC. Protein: CSARDSRGVHNEQFF.

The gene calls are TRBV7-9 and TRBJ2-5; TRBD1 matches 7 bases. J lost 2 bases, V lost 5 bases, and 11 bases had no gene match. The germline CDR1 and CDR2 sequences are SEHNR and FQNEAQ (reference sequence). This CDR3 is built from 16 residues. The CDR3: CASSLALTGPQETQYF. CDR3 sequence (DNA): TGTGCCAGCAGCCTCGCCTTGACAGGGCCACAAGAGACCCAGTACTTC.

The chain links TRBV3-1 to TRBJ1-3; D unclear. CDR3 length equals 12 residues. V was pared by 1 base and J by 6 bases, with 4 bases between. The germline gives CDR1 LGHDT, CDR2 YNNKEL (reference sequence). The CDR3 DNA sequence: TGTGCCAGCAGCCAAGGTCAAAACACCATATATTTT. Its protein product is CASSQGQNTIYF.

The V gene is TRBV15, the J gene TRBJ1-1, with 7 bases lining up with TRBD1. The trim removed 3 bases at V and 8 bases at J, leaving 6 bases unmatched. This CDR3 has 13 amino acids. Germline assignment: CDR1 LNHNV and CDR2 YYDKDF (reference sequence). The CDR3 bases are TGTGCCACCAGCAGGGACAGGAGGTCAGAAGCTTTCTTT. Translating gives CATSRDRRSEAFF.

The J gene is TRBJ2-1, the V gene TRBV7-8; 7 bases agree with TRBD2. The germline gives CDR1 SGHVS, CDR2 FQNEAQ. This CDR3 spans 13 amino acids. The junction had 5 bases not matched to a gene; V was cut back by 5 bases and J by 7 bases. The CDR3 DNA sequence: TGTGCCAGCAGCGGGAGGGCCGGAAATGAGCAGTTCTTC. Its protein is CASSGRAGNEQFF.

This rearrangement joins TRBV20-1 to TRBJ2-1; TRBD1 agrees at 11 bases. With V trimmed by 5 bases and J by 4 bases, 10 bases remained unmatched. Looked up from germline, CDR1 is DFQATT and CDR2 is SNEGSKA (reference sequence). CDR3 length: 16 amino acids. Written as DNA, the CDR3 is TGCAGTGCTCTATCCCGGACAGGGGGCCCTTACAATGAGCAGTTCTTC. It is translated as CSALSRTGGPYNEQFF.

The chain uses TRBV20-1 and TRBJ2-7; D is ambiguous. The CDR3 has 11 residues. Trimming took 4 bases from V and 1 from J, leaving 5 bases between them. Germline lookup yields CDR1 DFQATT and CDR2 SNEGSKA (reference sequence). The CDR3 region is CSATPSYEQYF. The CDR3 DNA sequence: TGCAGTGCTACCCCATCCTACGAGCAGTACTTC.

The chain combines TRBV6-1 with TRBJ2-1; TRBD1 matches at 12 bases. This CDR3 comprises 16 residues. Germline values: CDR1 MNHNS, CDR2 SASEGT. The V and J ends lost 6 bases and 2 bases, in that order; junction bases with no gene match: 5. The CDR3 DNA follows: TGTGCCAGCAGAGCCGGGACAGGGGGCCCCTACAATGAGCAGTTCTTC. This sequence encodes CASRAGTGGPYNEQFF.

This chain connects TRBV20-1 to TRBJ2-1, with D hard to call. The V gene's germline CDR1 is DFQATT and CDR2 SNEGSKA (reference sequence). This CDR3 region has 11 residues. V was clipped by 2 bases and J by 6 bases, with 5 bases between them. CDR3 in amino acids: CSARLTNEQFF. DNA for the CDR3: TGCAGTGCTAGACTAACCAATGAGCAGTTCTTC.

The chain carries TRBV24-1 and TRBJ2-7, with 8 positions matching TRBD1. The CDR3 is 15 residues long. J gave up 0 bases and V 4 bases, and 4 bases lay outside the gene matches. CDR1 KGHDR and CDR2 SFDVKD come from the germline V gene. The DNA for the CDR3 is TGTGCCACCAGTGAGGGACAGGCCTACTCCTACGAGCAGTACTTC. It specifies CATSEGQAYSYEQYF.

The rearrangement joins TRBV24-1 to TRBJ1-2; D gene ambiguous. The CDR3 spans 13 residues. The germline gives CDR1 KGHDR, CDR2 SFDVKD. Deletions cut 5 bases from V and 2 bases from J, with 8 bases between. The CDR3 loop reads CATSGASNYGYTF. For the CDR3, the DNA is TGTGCCACCAGTGGGGCCAGCAACTATGGCTACACCTTC.

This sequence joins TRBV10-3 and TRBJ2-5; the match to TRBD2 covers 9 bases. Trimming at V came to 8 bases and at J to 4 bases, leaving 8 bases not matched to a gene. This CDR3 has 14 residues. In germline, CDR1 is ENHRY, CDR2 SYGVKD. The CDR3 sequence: CAISPSGATETQYF. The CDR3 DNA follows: TGTGCCATCTCCCCTAGCGGGGCGACAGAGACCCAGTACTTC.

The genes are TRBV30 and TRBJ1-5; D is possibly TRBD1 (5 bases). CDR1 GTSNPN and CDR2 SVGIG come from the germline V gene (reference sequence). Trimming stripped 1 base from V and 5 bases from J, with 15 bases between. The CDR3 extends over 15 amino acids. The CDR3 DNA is TGTGCCTGGAGTGGTGACCTACCGGGGGATCAGCCCCAGCATTTT. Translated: CAWSGDLPGDQPQHF.

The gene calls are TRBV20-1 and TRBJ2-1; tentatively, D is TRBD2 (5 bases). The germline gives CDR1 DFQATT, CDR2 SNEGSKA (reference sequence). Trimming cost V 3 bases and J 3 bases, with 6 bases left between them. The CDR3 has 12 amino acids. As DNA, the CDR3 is TGCAGTGCTAGCCGGGACTACAATGAGCAGTTCTTC. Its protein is CSASRDYNEQFF.

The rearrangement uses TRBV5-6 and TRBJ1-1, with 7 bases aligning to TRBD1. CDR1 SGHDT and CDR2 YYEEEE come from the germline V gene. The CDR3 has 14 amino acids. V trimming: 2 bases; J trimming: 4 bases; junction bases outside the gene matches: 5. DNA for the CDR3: TGTGCCAGCAGCTTCGACAGGGCGAGCACTGAAGCTTTCTTT. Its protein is CASSFDRASTEAFF. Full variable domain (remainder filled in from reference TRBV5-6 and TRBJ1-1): DAGVTQSPTHLIKTRGQQVTLRCSPKSGHDTVSWYQQALGQGPQFIFQYYEEEERQRGNFPDRFSGHQFPNYSSELNVNALLLGDSALYLCASSFDRASTEAFFGQGTRLTVV.

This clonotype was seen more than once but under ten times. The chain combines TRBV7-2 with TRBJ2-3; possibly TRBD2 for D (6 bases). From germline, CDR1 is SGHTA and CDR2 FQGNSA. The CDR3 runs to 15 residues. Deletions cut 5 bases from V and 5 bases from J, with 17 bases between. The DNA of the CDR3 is TGTGCCAGCAGCCAAACGAGCGCGGGGCGAGATACGCAGTATTTT. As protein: CASSQTSAGRDTQYF.

The CDR3 nucleotides read TGTGCCAGCAGCCAAATACAGAACACTGAAGCTTTCTTT. Amino acids: CASSQIQNTEAFF. The genes are TRBV3-1 and TRBJ1-1; D is unclear. The CDR3 contains 13 residues. The germline CDR1 and CDR2 sequences are LGHDT and YNNKEL (reference sequence). The V and J ends lost 2 bases and 1 base respectively, with 5 bases between them. Looking up the rest from reference TRBV3-1 and TRBJ1-1 gives the full variable domain: DTAVSQTPKYLVTQMGNDKSIKCEQNLGHDTMYWYKQDSKKFLKIMFSYNNKELIINETVPNRFSPKSPDKAHLNLHINSLELGDSAVYFCASSQIQNTEAFFGQGTRLTVV.

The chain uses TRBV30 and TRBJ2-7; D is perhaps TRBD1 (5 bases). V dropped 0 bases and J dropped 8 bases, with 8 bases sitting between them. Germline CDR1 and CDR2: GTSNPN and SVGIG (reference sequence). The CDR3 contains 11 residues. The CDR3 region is CAWSVQAQQYF. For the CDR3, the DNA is TGTGCCTGGAGTGTACAGGCACAGCAGTACTTC.

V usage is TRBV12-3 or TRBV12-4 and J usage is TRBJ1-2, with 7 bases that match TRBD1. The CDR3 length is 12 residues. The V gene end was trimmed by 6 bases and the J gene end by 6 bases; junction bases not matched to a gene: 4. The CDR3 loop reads CASSNDRDGYTF. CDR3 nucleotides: TGTGCCAGCAGCAACGACAGGGATGGCTACACCTTC.

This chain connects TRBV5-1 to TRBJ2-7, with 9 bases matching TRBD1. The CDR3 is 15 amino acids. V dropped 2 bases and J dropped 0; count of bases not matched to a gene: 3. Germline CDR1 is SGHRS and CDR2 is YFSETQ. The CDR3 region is CASSFQDRGSYEQYF. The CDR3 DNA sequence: TGCGCCAGCAGCTTCCAGGACAGGGGCTCCTACGAGCAGTACTTC.

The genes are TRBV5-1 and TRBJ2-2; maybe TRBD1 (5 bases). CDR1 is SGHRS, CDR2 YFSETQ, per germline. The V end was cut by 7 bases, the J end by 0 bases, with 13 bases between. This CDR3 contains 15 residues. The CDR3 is CASFSQGSNTGELFF. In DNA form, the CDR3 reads TGCGCCAGCTTCTCGCAGGGTTCGAACACCGGGGAGCTGTTTTTT.

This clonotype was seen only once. The CDR3 nucleotides read TGTGCCAGCAGTTTCGGGGGTACAGCTTTCTTT. This sequence encodes CASSFGGTAFF. The rearrangement links TRBV12-3 or TRBV12-4 to TRBJ1-1, with a possible D match to TRBD1 (5 bases). The CDR3 spans 11 residues. The V gene lost 3 bases and the J gene lost 10 bases, with 9 bases spanning the gap.

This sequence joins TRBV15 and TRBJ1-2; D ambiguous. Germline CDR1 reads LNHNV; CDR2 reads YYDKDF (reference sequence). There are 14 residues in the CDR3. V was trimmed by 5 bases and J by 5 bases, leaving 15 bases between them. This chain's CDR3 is CATSSDRGLYGYTF. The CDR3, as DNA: TGTGCCACCAGCTCGGACCGCGGACTGTATGGCTACACCTTC.